This TCR beta chain was sequenced during a study of CD4 T cells in relation to SARS-CoV-2 and coronaviruses (dated by TCRdb to the early 2020s). Regarding the complete study: The ViraFEST assay cultured PBMCs with antigen for nine to eleven days, then sequenced TCR beta CDR3s to find antigen-specific clonal expansions. An HIV-1 Nef peptide pool or a culture without peptide was used as the negative reference condition. Shared crossreactive spike epitopes were mapped to their HLA restriction using patient-derived lymphoblastoid cell lines. At the level of individual TCR clonotypes, the study measured memory CD4+ T cell crossreactivity between SARS-CoV-2 spike protein and common cold coronavirus spike proteins. The Adaptive Biotechnologies TCR-sequencing kit was used to sequence samples from a few pre-COVID donors and the naive versus memory experiments, whereas other data were Illumina-based. For other donors in the study, expansion assays were sequenced with a different, Illumina-based TCR-beta assay. Here is what the overall study found, with its caveats: Small numbers of patients and of tested TCRs were a limitation of the study. Crossreactive clones showed significantly weaker SARS-CoV-2-driven expansion than monoreactive clones, consistent with antigenic imprinting. Crossreactivity analysis was centred on spike protein, so crossreactivity against other viral proteins was not assessed. Roughly 60% of donors had memory CD4+ clonotypes that crossrecognized SARS-CoV-2 and at least one common cold coronavirus spike. Because no donor provided both pre-pandemic and post-infection samples, tracing the source of pre-existing responses was limited.

CD4+ T cells from unexposed donors were collected before the COVID-19 pandemic (2011-2018). The EasySep CD4+ T cell isolation kit was used to isolate CD4+ T cells once the cultures had run for roughly 11 days. Unexposed donor CD4+ T cells were tested for reactivity to SARS-CoV-2 S and N and four common cold coronavirus spike pools, as cell number allowed. Approximately 1.8 million PBMCs per well were cultured in IMDM with about 5.5% human AB serum and 9.5 to 10 IU/ml IL-2. Half of the culture medium was replaced with fresh IL-2-containing medium on days 3 and 7. In general, triplicate replicate wells were used for every peptide culture condition. Leukapheresis product for the unexposed donors was bought commercially. PBMCs were isolated from leukapheresis product or whole blood by Ficoll-Paque PLUS gradient centrifugation. PBMCs were either used fresh in the expansion assay or cryopreserved at -140 degrees C. The QIAamp Micro DNA Kit was used to extract genomic DNA from the CD4+ T cells.

The CDR3 starts with the cysteine, ends with the phenylalanine, and has 12 residues. Only the CDR3 region is kept as DNA, spanning 36 bases read in frame from base 1. V is cut by 10 bases and J by 7 bases, and the space between the germline ends is 14 bases. Worth noting for this clone: The antigen it binds to is not known. Nothing much larger sits one base from this clone, and base qualities are not available.

The library came from the immunoSEQ multiplex PCR assay. For the original study's pipeline: During preprocessing, nonproductive sequences were discarded, as were any CDR3s that did not begin with C, did not end with F or W, or were shorter than 7 amino acids. Antigen-specific clonotypes were called with the MANAFEST web app on the basis of expansion relative to the reference and to other culture wells. A clone counted as positive if significantly expanded in 2 of 3 replicate wells versus the reference culture at FDR below 0.05. A further requirement for positive clones was significant expansion compared with all other tandem wells, along with an odds ratio above 5. After three terminal residues were trimmed from each end, CDR3 homology was quantified as pairwise Levenshtein distance using the stringdist R package. TCRdb carries this immuneACCESS record with in-frame sequences only. Its versions omit some clonotypes, under half of them owing to an unresolved V gene in the studies checked, with the rest unexplained. V and J calls and clone size are given by that table; D and trimming were obtained from the DNA. In this sample the table shows about 16,000 clones, 70% to 85% of which occur a single time. Together, the top ten hold just over 40% of the sample.

Sample: CD4+ T cells from PBMCs, cultured in vitro. The TCR comes from a human donor in good health. The rearrangement joined TRBV12-3 or TRBV12-4 to TRBJ2-4; no D gene call is confident. Here is the DNA: TGTGCCACCTCTAGTCTCCGGAACATTCAGTACTTC. Its product reads: CATSSLRNIQYF.